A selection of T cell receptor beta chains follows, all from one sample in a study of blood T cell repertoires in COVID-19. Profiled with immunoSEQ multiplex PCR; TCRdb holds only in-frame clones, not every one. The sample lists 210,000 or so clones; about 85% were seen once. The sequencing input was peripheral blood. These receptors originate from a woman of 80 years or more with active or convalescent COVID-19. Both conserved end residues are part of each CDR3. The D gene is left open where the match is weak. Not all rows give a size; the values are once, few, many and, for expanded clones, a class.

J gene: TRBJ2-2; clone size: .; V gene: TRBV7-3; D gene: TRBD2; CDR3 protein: CASSRAGSGELFF; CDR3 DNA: TGTGCCAGCAGCCGAGCGGGGTCCGGGGAGCTGTTTTTT
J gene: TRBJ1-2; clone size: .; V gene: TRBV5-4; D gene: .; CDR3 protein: CASSFRQNSNYGYTF; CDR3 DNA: TGTGCCAGCAGCTTTCGGCAGAACAGTAACTATGGCTACACCTTC
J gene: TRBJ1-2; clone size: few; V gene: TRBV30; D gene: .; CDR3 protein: CAWSVTRFMGYTF; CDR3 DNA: TGTGCCTGGAGTGTAACCAGATTCATGGGCTACACCTTC
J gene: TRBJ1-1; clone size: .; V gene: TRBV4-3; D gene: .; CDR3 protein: CASSQDRQTEAFF; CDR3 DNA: TGCGCCAGCAGCCAAGATCGACAGACTGAAGCTTTCTTT
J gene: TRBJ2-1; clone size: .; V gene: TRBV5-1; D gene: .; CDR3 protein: CASSLAAQLDEQFF; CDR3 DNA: TGCGCCAGCAGCTTGGCCGCCCAGTTGGATGAGCAGTTCTTC
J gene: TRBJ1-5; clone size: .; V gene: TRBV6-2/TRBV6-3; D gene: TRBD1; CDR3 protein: CASSGTGTRYSNQPQHF; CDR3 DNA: TGTGCCAGCAGTGGGACAGGGACACGTTATAGCAATCAGCCCCAGCATTTT
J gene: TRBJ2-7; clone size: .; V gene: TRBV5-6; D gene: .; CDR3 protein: CASSSTAGQYF; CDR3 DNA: TGTGCCAGCAGCTCCACGGCGGGGCAGTACTTC
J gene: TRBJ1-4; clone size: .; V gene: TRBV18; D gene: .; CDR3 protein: CASSANLGLNEKLFF; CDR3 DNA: TGTGCCAGCTCTGCTAACTTGGGGCTGAATGAAAAACTGTTTTTT
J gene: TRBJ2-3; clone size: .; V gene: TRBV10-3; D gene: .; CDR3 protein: CAITREATDTQYF; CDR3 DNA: TGTGCCATCACGCGAGAAGCAACAGATACGCAGTATTTT
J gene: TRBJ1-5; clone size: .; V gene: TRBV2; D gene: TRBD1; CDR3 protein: CAASPGQGTIGNQPQHF; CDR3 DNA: TGTGCCGCCAGTCCGGGACAGGGGACCATTGGCAATCAGCCCCAGCATTTT
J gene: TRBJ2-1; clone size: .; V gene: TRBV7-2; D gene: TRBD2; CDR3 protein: CASNTGTSGGTPYNEQFF; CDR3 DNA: TGTGCCAGCAATACCGGGACTAGCGGGGGGACCCCCTACAATGAGCAGTTCTTC
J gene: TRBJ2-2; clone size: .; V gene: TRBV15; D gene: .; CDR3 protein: CATSSGTSVNTGELFF; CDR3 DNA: TGTGCCACCAGCAGTGGGACTTCAGTAAACACCGGGGAGCTGTTTTTT
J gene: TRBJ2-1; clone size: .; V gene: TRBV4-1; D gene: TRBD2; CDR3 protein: CASSQPPSLLTSGSYNEQFF; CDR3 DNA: TGCGCCAGCAGCCAACCCCCCTCCCTCCTTACTAGCGGCTCCTACAATGAGCAGTTCTTC
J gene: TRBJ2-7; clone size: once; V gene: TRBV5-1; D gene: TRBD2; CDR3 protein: CASSLGPSGVFEQYF; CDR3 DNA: TGCGCCAGCAGCTTGGGTCCTAGCGGGGTTTTTGAGCAGTACTTC
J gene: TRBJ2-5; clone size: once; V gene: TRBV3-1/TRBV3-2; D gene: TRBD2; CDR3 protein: CASSQGLAGGPQETQYF; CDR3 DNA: TGTGCCAGCAGCCAAGGACTAGCGGGGGGCCCACAAGAGACCCAGTACTTC
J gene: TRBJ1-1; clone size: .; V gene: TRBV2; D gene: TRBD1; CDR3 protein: CASSLARTGLNEAFF; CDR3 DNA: TGTGCCAGCAGTCTTGCCCGGACAGGACTAAATGAAGCTTTCTTT
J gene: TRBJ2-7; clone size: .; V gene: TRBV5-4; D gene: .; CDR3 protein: CASSFSSQRSSYEQYF; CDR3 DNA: TGTGCCAGCAGCTTCAGCTCCCAGAGGAGCTCCTACGAGCAGTACTTC
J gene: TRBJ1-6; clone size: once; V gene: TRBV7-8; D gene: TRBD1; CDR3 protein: CASSLSGTGDSPLHF; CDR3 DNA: TGTGCCAGCAGCCTCAGTGGGACAGGGGATTCACCCCTCCACTTT
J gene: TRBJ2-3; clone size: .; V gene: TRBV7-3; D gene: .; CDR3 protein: CASSPRDSRAAGTQYF; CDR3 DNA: TGTGCCAGCAGCCCCAGGGACTCGCGGGCCGCGGGTACGCAGTATTTT
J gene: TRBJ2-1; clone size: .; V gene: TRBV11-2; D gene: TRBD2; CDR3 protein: CASSLELAGGPQQFF; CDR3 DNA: TGTGCCAGCAGCTTAGAACTAGCGGGGGGCCCACAGCAGTTCTTC
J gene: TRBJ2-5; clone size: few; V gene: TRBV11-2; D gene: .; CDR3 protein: CASSLGSGLVETQYF; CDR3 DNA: TGTGCCAGCAGCTTAGGCTCAGGGCTGGTTGAGACCCAGTACTTC
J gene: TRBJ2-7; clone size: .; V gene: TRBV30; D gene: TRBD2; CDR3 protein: CAWSVLAGGVGEQYF; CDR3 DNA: TGTGCCTGGAGTGTACTTGCGGGGGGCGTGGGGGAGCAGTACTTC